This T cell receptor (beta chain) was identified during a study of T cells expressing NK-cell markers. Overall study: The authors sequenced eight donors, of whom seven were HCMV-seropositive and one was seronegative.

The CDR3 has 15 amino acids. Per the germline V gene, CDR1 is SGHTA and CDR2 is FQGNSA. Findings and caveats of the study: Several donors' CD3+CD56-NKG2C+ cells were dominated by the same clonotypes. Whether expanded NKG2C+ T cell clones recognized HCMV stayed uncertain.

On this clonotype itself: Antigen specificity is unknown.

Scientists made TCR beta cDNA using 5'RACE template switching with UMIs. TCRdb reprocessed the 5' RACE reads; each CDR3 protein has one entry and no DNA is given. In total, the table holds about 180,000 distinct CDR3 sequences. The receptor was derived from a woman aged 18 to 75 in good health. The chain carries TRBV7-2 and TRBJ1-2; no DNA is available, so the TRBD1 call from TCRdb remains unchecked. Sequenced material: blood T cells: a sorted CD56 or NKG2C T cell subset, CD4+ or CD8+ T cells, or bulk PBMC T cells (not recorded which). The CDR3 sequence is CASSSTGGEDYGYTF.